These 21 T cell receptor beta chains came from one sample sequenced in a study of blood T cells in healthy people across ages. Primers used in a second PCR of about 6 to 12 cycles were a sample-barcoded 5' primer and a J-beta primer mix. TCRdb fed the 5' RACE reads into MiXCR, producing one record per CDR3 protein. The repertoire holds fewer than 1,000,000 distinct CDR3 sequences, with roughly 44% as singletons. The sample consisted of blood. Receptors were obtained from a man in his 60s in good health.

The table lists this clonotype with a few counts. The chain has TRBV3-1 and TRBJ2-7; D is undetermined. CDR1 and CDR2 (germline): LGHDT, YNNKEL (reference sequence). V lost 4 bases to trimming and J lost 1 base, with 5 bases between them. This CDR3 has 12 residues. Here the CDR3 reads CASSRASYEQYF. DNA of the CDR3: TGTGCCAGCAGCCGGGCTTCCTACGAGCAGTACTTC.

The chain combines TRBV7-6 with TRBJ2-1; D uncertain. The germline V and J ends were trimmed by 6 bases and 4 bases, with 10 bases remaining between them. The CDR3 sequence is 13 residues long. From germline, CDR1 is SGHVS and CDR2 FNYEAQ. The CDR3, as DNA: TGTGCCAGCAGTCAAGCCAGGTACAATGAGCAGTTCTTC. This translates into CASSQARYNEQFF.

The chain links TRBV9 to TRBJ2-4; possibly TRBD2 for D (6 bases). This CDR3 has 14 residues. Trimming took 4 bases from V and 7 from J, leaving 15 bases between them. Germline loops: CDR1 SGDLS, CDR2 YYNGEE. The CDR3 loop reads CASSLSREENIQYF. The DNA of the CDR3 is TGTGCCAGCAGCCTTAGCAGGGAGGAGAACATTCAGTACTTC.

CDR3 DNA: TGTGCCAGCAGCTTCGGAGCGGGGGCCTACAATGAGCAGTTCTTC. It encodes CASSFGAGAYNEQFF. The J gene is TRBJ2-1, the V gene TRBV7-9, with 8 bases fitting TRBD2. The CDR3 totals 15 residues. Germline V CDR1 and CDR2: SEHNR, FQNEAQ (reference sequence). Germline trimming cut 3 bases from V and 2 bases from J; bases unmatched to any gene: 3. The variable domain in full, with the rest retrieved from reference TRBV7-9 and TRBJ2-1, is DTGVSQNPRHKITKRGQNVTFRCDPISEHNRLYWYRQTLGQGPEFLTYFQNEAQLEKSRLLSDRFSAERPKGSFSTLEIQRTEQGDSAMYLCASSFGAGAYNEQFFGPGTRLTVL.

The V call is TRBV28, the J call TRBJ1-2; D gene ambiguous. Germline lookup yields CDR1 MDHEN and CDR2 SYDVKM. This CDR3 is built from 14 residues. Deletions cut 5 bases from V and 3 bases from J, with 13 bases between. The CDR3 reads CASSPRAGYYGYTF. CDR3 nucleotide sequence: TGTGCCAGCAGTCCACGGGCGGGGTACTATGGCTACACCTTC.

In its sample, this clonotype was seen a few times. The chain carries TRBV19 and TRBJ1-2; D remains unclear. Trimming removed 3 bases at V and 4 bases at J, with 12 bases between. The CDR3 contains 14 residues. Germline values: CDR1 LNHDA, CDR2 SQIVND (reference sequence). In DNA, the CDR3 is TGTGCCAGTAGTATCGGGTCCCAGGTCTATGGCTACACCTTC. It is translated as CASSIGSQVYGYTF.

This clonotype appeared a few times. V and J are TRBV13 and TRBJ2-7, with TRBD2 matching over 8 bases. The CDR3 covers 14 residues. V was pared by 7 bases and J by 5 bases, with 10 bases of the junction left unmatched. Germline lookup yields CDR1 PRHDT and CDR2 FYEKMQ (reference sequence). The CDR3 loop is CASKLSGGGDEQYF. In DNA form, the CDR3 reads TGTGCCAGCAAACTAAGCGGGGGTGGAGACGAGCAGTACTTC.

The V and J genes are TRBV14 and TRBJ2-5; no reliable D call. Germline values: CDR1 SGHDN, CDR2 FVKESK. Between the trimmed V and J ends, which lost 5 bases and 5 bases, there was a span of 15 bases. The CDR3 is 14 residues long. CDR3 protein: CASSMTATPETQYF. CDR3 nucleotides: TGTGCCAGCAGCATGACGGCAACCCCTGAGACCCAGTACTTC.

The chain carries TRBV5-6 and TRBJ2-1; 8 nucleotides match TRBD2. CDR3 length equals 16 residues. With 2 bases clipped from V and 0 bases from J, the junction kept 4 bases outside the gene matches. Germline-derived CDR1 and CDR2 are SGHDT and YYEEEE. CDR3 loop: CASSFGGGNSYNEQFF. The CDR3 nucleotides are TGTGCCAGCAGCTTCGGGGGGGGAAACTCCTACAATGAGCAGTTCTTC.

This clonotype has a handful of counts. The rearrangement links TRBV20-1 to TRBJ2-5; the D gene is possibly TRBD1 (6 bases). This CDR3 is built from 13 residues. Germline V gene data show CDR1 as DFQATT and CDR2 as SNEGSKA (reference sequence). V lost 3 bases to trimming and J lost 11 bases, with 19 bases between them. This chain's CDR3 is CSASPTGQLQQYF. CDR3 coding DNA: TGCAGTGCTAGTCCGACAGGTCAACTACAGCAGTACTTC.

This chain uses TRBV5-1 with TRBJ1-1; tentatively, D is TRBD1 (5 bases). The CDR3 has 18 amino acids. The germline gives CDR1 SGHRS, CDR2 YFSETQ. The V and J ends lost 0 bases and 4 bases respectively, with 22 bases between them. The CDR3 DNA sequence: TGCGCCAGCAGCTTGGTGGGGGAAGGTAGGAGGGCGGGCACTGAAGCTTTCTTT. It encodes CASSLVGEGRRAGTEAFF.

This clonotype was observed a few times. One junction end does not reproduce the germline sequence, and a read error may be involved. This chain links TRBV12-3 or TRBV12-4 with TRBJ1-6; weak D call: TRBD1 (5 bases). The CDR3 extends over 13 amino acids. The CDR3 DNA follows: TGTGCCTGCAGTTTGAGGGGTAATTCACCCCTCCACTTT. It encodes CACSLRGNSPLHF.

This clonotype showed up just once. The V and J genes are TRBV20-1 and TRBJ1-2, with 9 positions matching TRBD1. CDR1 is DFQATT and CDR2 is SNEGSKA in the germline V gene (reference sequence). The CDR3 is 13 amino acids. The V and J ends lost 3 bases and 5 bases, in that order; junction bases with no gene match: 4. In nucleotides, the CDR3 is TGCAGTGCTAGGGGGACAGGGCAGTATGGCTACACCTTC. This gives the protein CSARGTGQYGYTF.

The chain recombines TRBV30 with TRBJ2-3, with D possibly TRBD1 on 6 matching bases. V was pared by 0 bases and J by 0 bases, with 10 bases between. Looked up from germline, CDR1 is GTSNPN and CDR2 is SVGIG (reference sequence). The CDR3 is 15 amino acids. The CDR3 DNA follows: TGTGCCTGGAGTGTACAGGGAATGAGCACAGATACGCAGTATTTT. Translating gives CAWSVQGMSTDTQYF.

The V call is TRBV6-2 or TRBV6-3, the J call TRBJ2-5, with D possibly TRBD2 on 5 matching bases. Trimming left V 0 bases short and J 5 bases short, with 22 bases between. The CDR3 runs 18 residues. The germline V gene encodes CDR1 MNHEY and CDR2 SVGEGT. The CDR3: CASSYSSLGSGGRETQYF. The CDR3 DNA is TGTGCCAGCAGTTACTCGAGTTTAGGAAGCGGAGGTCGCGAGACCCAGTACTTC.

This clonotype showed up just a few times. The chain recombines TRBV20-1 with TRBJ1-2; a possible D gene is TRBD1 (6 bases). Germline CDR1 DFQATT, CDR2 SNEGSKA (reference sequence). There are 14 residues in the CDR3. Trimming removed 3 bases from V and 1 base from J, with 12 bases in between. The CDR3 coding sequence is TGCAGTGCTAGTAACAGGGCCCGTAACTATGGCTACACCTTC. Protein sequence: CSASNRARNYGYTF.

This clonotype was counted only a few times. CDR3 nucleotide sequence: TGTGCCAGCAGCTTAACTCCTCACGGCGAGCAGTACTTC. It specifies CASSLTPHGEQYF. This rearrangement joins TRBV7-2 to TRBJ2-7; no reliable D call. The CDR3 loop spans 13 amino acids. The V gene lost 2 bases and the J gene lost 6 bases, with 11 bases spanning the gap. The germline V gene encodes CDR1 SGHTA and CDR2 FQGNSA.

The chain employs TRBV6-2 or TRBV6-3 and TRBJ2-7; D assignment may be TRBD1 or TRBD2 (5 bases each). V was pared by 6 bases and J by 4 bases, with 16 bases between. The germline gives CDR1 MNHEY, CDR2 SVGEGT. CDR3 length: 14 amino acids. In nucleotides, the CDR3 is TGTGCCAGCAGAGGGCCGGGACCCAATTACGAGCAGTACTTC. Protein sequence: CASRGPGPNYEQYF.

The chain carries TRBV29-1 and TRBJ2-7, with TRBD1 identical over 11 bases. This CDR3 spans 13 amino acids. Germline V CDR1 and CDR2: SQVTM, ANQGSEA. V trimming: 4 bases; J trimming: 6 bases; junction bases outside the gene matches: 5. For the CDR3, the DNA is TGCAGCGTTGTCGGGGACAGGGGGGCCGAGCAGTACTTC. This encodes CSVVGDRGAEQYF.

As for this clonotype: Given a much more abundant clone one base away, this may be a read error. The CDR3 protein is CASSDAGVQETQYF. CDR3 DNA: TGTGCCAGCAGCGATGCCGGGGTTCAAGAGACCCAGTACTTC. The V and J genes are TRBV7-2 and TRBJ2-5, with D maybe TRBD2 (5 bases). V was shortened by 5 bases and J by 2 bases, with 12 bases between the two germline ends. Germline lookup yields CDR1 SGHTA and CDR2 FQGNSA. This CDR3 is built from 14 residues.

This chain connects TRBV7-2 to TRBJ2-1, with 10 bases matching TRBD1. V was pared by 2 bases and J by 6 bases, with 4 bases of the junction left unmatched. This CDR3 has 15 residues. The germline V gene has CDR1 SGHTA and CDR2 FQGNSA. The CDR3 sequence is CASSLLGQGINEQFF. In nucleotides, the CDR3 is TGTGCCAGCAGCTTATTGGGACAGGGGATCAATGAGCAGTTCTTC.